Presented here are 26 T cell receptor beta chains from one specimen sequenced in a study of T cell repertoires in cytomegalovirus infection. TCRdb re-derived calls from the reads in MiXCR, one entry per CDR3 protein. The sample holds 70,000 to 95,000 distinct CDR3 sequences, 29% seen once. Their recognized antigens are unknown. Sample: CD8+ T cells from cultured PBMCs, taken from culture after CMV antigen stimulation. These receptors were obtained from a human donor in good health (CMV status not recorded). Some clones in this sample may be carry-over from other donors' samples.

The V call is TRBV7-9, the J call TRBJ2-7; TRBD1 might be the D (6 bases). Germline-derived CDR1 and CDR2 are SEHNR and FQNEAQ (reference sequence). CDR3 size: 14 residues. V was clipped by 6 bases and J by 6 bases, with 18 bases between them. The CDR3 DNA is TGTGCCAGCAGTCCAGCCGGGGCAGGGGTCGAGCAGTACTTC. It is translated as CASSPAGAGVEQYF.

Many counts were recorded for this clonotype. The J gene is TRBJ1-1, the V gene TRBV5-6; a possible D gene is TRBD1 (6 bases). Germline CDR1 and CDR2: SGHDT and YYEEEE. V dropped 1 base and J dropped 11 bases, with 15 bases sitting between them. This CDR3 has 13 residues. CDR3 nucleotides: TGTGCCAGCAGCTTGTTACAGGGCTTTGGGGCTTTCTTT. It codes for CASSLLQGFGAFF.

V is TRBV25-1 and J is TRBJ1-2; no firm D call. This CDR3 spans 11 amino acids. The germline V and J ends were trimmed by 2 bases and 7 bases, with 5 bases remaining between them. Germline V lookup: CDR1 MGHDK, CDR2 SYGVNS. The CDR3 nucleotides read TGTGCCAGCAGTGAACGATCTGGCTACACCTTC. It codes for CASSERSGYTF.

Of note for this clonotype: The limits of the CDR3 on the DNA are not certain, so only TCRdb's listed CDR3 is given. The V and J genes are TRBV12-3 or TRBV12-4 and TRBJ1-2; the table's D call of TRBD1 was not tested on the DNA. Inclusive of both ends, the CDR3 amounts to 14 amino acids. CDR3 sequence reads: CASSFGAGVYGYTF.

The chain carries TRBV28 and TRBJ2-1, with TRBD1 as a possible D gene (5 bases). Trimming pared 7 bases from V and 1 base from J, leaving 17 bases between. Germline lookup yields CDR1 MDHEN and CDR2 SYDVKM. This CDR3 has 16 amino acids. The CDR3, as DNA: TGTGCCAGCACCCCCCTAGGGGTTATTTCCTACAATGAGCAGTTCTTC. Protein sequence: CASTPLGVISYNEQFF.

This clonotype was detected only a few times. This chain joins TRBV7-6 and TRBJ2-3; D gene ambiguous. The CDR3 is 14 residues long. The germline V and J ends were trimmed by 4 bases and 1 base, with 9 bases remaining between them. Germline CDR1 and CDR2: SGHVS and FNYEAQ. CDR3 DNA: TGTGCCAGCAGCTCTGATTGGGGCACAGATACGCAGTATTTT. Its protein product is CASSSDWGTDTQYF.

This clonotype was detected many times. The rearrangement uses TRBV7-9 and TRBJ1-2, with D uncertain. The CDR3 is 14 amino acids. Per germline, CDR1 SEHNR and CDR2 FQNEAQ (reference sequence). Trimming removed 4 bases from V and 7 bases from J, with 16 bases in between. CDR3 amino acids: CASSSEGYGGGYTF. In DNA form, the CDR3 reads TGTGCCAGCAGCTCGGAGGGATACGGTGGTGGCTACACCTTC.

In its sample, this clonotype was seen a few times. V gene TRBV20-1 combines with J gene TRBJ2-7, with 9 bases that match TRBD1. The CDR3 runs 14 residues. Trimming took 6 bases from V and 4 from J; bases not matched to a gene: 10. The germline V gene has CDR1 DFQATT and CDR2 SNEGSKA (reference sequence). CDR3 residues: CSAIQPTGGYEQYF. In nucleotides, the CDR3 is TGCAGTGCCATCCAACCGACAGGGGGGTACGAGCAGTACTTC.

The V and J genes are TRBV7-8 and TRBJ2-3; no firm D call. Germline V gene sequence: CDR1 SGHVS, CDR2 FQNEAQ. CDR3 length: 12 amino acids. Trimming stripped 3 bases from V and 6 bases from J, with 7 bases between. The CDR3 loop reads CASSFGSDTQYF. The CDR3 coding sequence is TGTGCCAGCAGCTTTGGTTCGGATACGCAGTATTTT.

This clonotype was seen ten or more times. The gene calls are TRBV7-2 and TRBJ1-6, with 7 nucleotides matching TRBD1. V lost 1 base, J lost 9 bases, and 6 bases stayed unmatched. The CDR3 has 15 residues. CDR1 is SGHTA and CDR2 is FQGNSA in the germline V gene. DNA of the CDR3: TGTGCCAGCAGCTTAGGACAGGGTTATGGTTCACCCCTCCACTTT. Amino acid sequence: CASSLGQGYGSPLHF.

The chain uses TRBV27 and TRBJ2-2; 11 nucleotides align to TRBD1. CDR3 length equals 15 residues. Per the germline V gene, CDR1 is MNHEY and CDR2 is SMNVEV (reference sequence). V gave up 4 bases and J gave up 8 bases; unmatched junction bases: 6. CDR3 sequence reads: CASSYGTGGWGELFF. The CDR3, as DNA: TGTGCCAGCAGTTACGGGACAGGGGGATGGGGGGAGCTGTTTTTT.

This clonotype was counted at least ten times. This chain connects TRBV7-2 to TRBJ2-1; D uncertain. V lost 3 bases and J 7 bases, leaving 13 bases between the germline ends. Germline CDR1 and CDR2: SGHTA and FQGNSA. The CDR3 contains 14 residues. The DNA for the CDR3 is TGTGCCAGCAGCTTCGCTCGCGCGAAGAATGAGCAGTTCTTC. Its protein product is CASSFARAKNEQFF. The full variable domain, completed using reference TRBV7-2 and TRBJ2-1, is GAGVSQSPSNKVTEKGKDVELRCDPISGHTALYWYRQSLGQGLEFLIYFQGNSAPDKSGLPSDRFSAERTGGSVSTLTIQRTQQEDSAVYLCASSFARAKNEQFFGPGTRLTVL.

The V gene is TRBV7-6, the J gene TRBJ1-6; 7 positions agree with TRBD1. With 5 bases clipped from V and 8 bases from J, the junction kept 6 bases outside the gene matches. The length of the CDR3 is 14 residues. Germline V gene data show CDR1 as SGHVS and CDR2 as FNYEAQ. The CDR3 loop is CASSLGDRYSPLHF. The CDR3 DNA sequence: TGTGCCAGCAGCCTTGGGGACAGATATTCACCCCTCCACTTT.

This clonotype was observed a handful of times. This chain connects TRBV7-6 to TRBJ2-3; TRBD2 might be the D (7 bases). The CDR3 extends over 16 amino acids. The V and J ends lost 5 bases and 3 bases respectively, with 18 bases between them. Germline-derived CDR1 and CDR2 are SGHVS and FNYEAQ. The chain's CDR3 is CASSLFVGGPTDTQYF. The CDR3 nucleotides read TGTGCCAGCAGCCTTTTCGTGGGGGGGCCAACAGATACGCAGTATTTT.

This rearrangement joins TRBV11-2 to TRBJ2-3; TRBD1 is a possible D gene (5 bases). The germline V gene has CDR1 SGHAT and CDR2 FQNNGV. The length of the CDR3 is 13 residues. V lost 5 bases to trimming and J lost 0 bases, with 6 bases between them. The CDR3 reads CASSPGSTDTQYF. CDR3 DNA sequence: TGTGCCAGCAGCCCAGGGAGCACAGATACGCAGTATTTT. Full variable domain (outside the CDR3, taken from reference TRBV11-2 and TRBJ2-3): EAGVAQSPRYKIIEKRQSVAFWCNPISGHATLYWYQQILGQGPKLLIQFQNNGVVDDSQLPKDRFSAERLKGVDSTLKIQPAKLEDSAVYLCASSPGSTDTQYFGPGTRLTVL.

This clonotype was seen ten or more times. This chain links TRBV20-1 with TRBJ2-7; 13 bases line up with TRBD2. This CDR3 region has 15 residues. Germline V CDR1 and CDR2: DFQATT, SNEGSKA (reference sequence). V gave up 3 bases and J gave up 5 bases; unmatched junction bases: 7. In nucleotides, the CDR3 is TGCAGTGCTAGGGTACTAGCGGGGGGGGCCCACGAGCAGTACTTC. This sequence encodes CSARVLAGGAHEQYF.

In its sample, this clonotype was seen many times. This chain uses TRBV12-3 or TRBV12-4 with TRBJ2-2; D unclear. Trimming pared 6 bases from V and 4 bases from J, leaving 18 bases between. This CDR3 is built from 16 residues. CDR3 DNA sequence: TGTGCCAGCAGCCCAAAAGGAACGACGGGCACCGGGGAGCTGTTTTTT. As protein: CASSPKGTTGTGELFF.

This rearrangement joins TRBV7-2 to TRBJ2-7; D is possibly TRBD1 (5 bases). CDR3 length equals 14 residues. CDR1 SGHTA and CDR2 FQGNSA come from the germline V gene. The V end was cut by 3 bases, the J end by 3 bases, with 12 bases between. As DNA, the CDR3 is TGTGCCAGCAGCTTTGGGCAGGGCGACTACGAGCAGTACTTC. It is translated as CASSFGQGDYEQYF. Variable domain in full (rest from reference TRBV7-2 and TRBJ2-7): GAGVSQSPSNKVTEKGKDVELRCDPISGHTALYWYRQSLGQGLEFLIYFQGNSAPDKSGLPSDRFSAERTGGSVSTLTIQRTQQEDSAVYLCASSFGQGDYEQYFGPGTRLTVT.

There are a few counts of this clonotype. The rearrangement joins TRBV7-8 to TRBJ2-3; TRBD2 aligns across 9 bases. The CDR3 is 14 amino acids. V shed 5 bases, J shed 4 bases, and the junction held 4 bases outside the gene matches. Germline V CDR1 and CDR2: SGHVS, FQNEAQ. CDR3 sequence: CASSVAGGPDTQYF. CDR3 DNA sequence: TGTGCCAGCAGCGTGGCGGGGGGGCCAGATACGCAGTATTTT.

This clonotype appeared many times. The chain joins TRBV4-1 to TRBJ2-2; D not certain. Per the germline V gene, CDR1 is MGHRA and CDR2 is YSYEKL. Trimming left V 1 base short and J 7 bases short, with 10 bases between. The CDR3 loop spans 14 amino acids. The CDR3 sequence: CASSQVATDGELFF. In DNA, the CDR3 is TGCGCCAGCAGCCAAGTCGCAACCGACGGGGAGCTGTTTTTT.

In its sample, this clonotype was seen many times. The rearrangement links TRBV7-8 to TRBJ2-2; D assignment may be TRBD1 or TRBD2 (7 bases each). Germline CDR1 SGHVS, CDR2 FQNEAQ. This CDR3 has 16 residues. Trimming stripped 7 bases from V and 4 bases from J, with 19 bases between. This CDR3 is CASTHPGGAGTGELFF. DNA of the CDR3: TGTGCCAGCACTCACCCAGGGGGGGCAGGCACCGGGGAGCTGTTTTTT.

This clonotype appeared a few times. The chain joins TRBV7-9 to TRBJ2-5, with 7 bases that match TRBD1. The CDR3 has 17 residues. Germline lookup yields CDR1 SEHNR and CDR2 FQNEAQ (reference sequence). V trimming: 7 bases; J trimming: 2 bases; junction bases outside the gene matches: 16. The CDR3 protein is CASTLLIPGTAQETQYF. Written as DNA, the CDR3 is TGTGCCAGCACCCTACTAATCCCCGGGACAGCACAAGAGACCCAGTACTTC.

This chain connects TRBV6-1 to TRBJ2-2; D could derive from TRBD1 or TRBD2 (5 bases each). The germline V and J ends were trimmed by 3 bases and 5 bases, with 7 bases remaining between them. The length of the CDR3 is 13 residues. The germline V gene encodes CDR1 MNHNS and CDR2 SASEGT. The CDR3 DNA sequence: TGTGCCAGCAGTGACAGGGAGACCGGGGAGCTGTTTTTT. Translated: CASSDRETGELFF.

This clonotype was observed a few times. CDR3 in DNA: TGTGCCAGCAGCTTAGCACGGGCTTTCGGCTATGGCTACACCTTC. Amino acid sequence: CASSLARAFGYGYTF. The chain has TRBV7-2 and TRBJ1-2; D is uncertain. The germline gives CDR1 SGHTA, CDR2 FQGNSA. Trimming left V 0 bases short and J 4 bases short, with 12 bases between. CDR3 length: 15 residues.

This clonotype was found a few times. CDR3 protein: CASSLAFREPQHF. Here the CDR3 DNA reads TGTGCCAGCAGTTTAGCTTTCAGGGAGCCCCAGCATTTT. This sequence joins TRBV12-3 or TRBV12-4 and TRBJ1-5; tentative D call: TRBD1 (5 bases). Trimming removed 0 bases at V and 8 bases at J, with 8 bases between. The CDR3 is made up of 13 amino acids.

This sequence joins TRBV7-9 and TRBJ1-5, with TRBD1 as a possible D gene (5 bases). This CDR3 has 11 amino acids. The V gene lost 4 bases and the J gene lost 9 bases, with 7 bases spanning the gap. Germline V gives CDR1 SEHNR, CDR2 FQNEAQ (reference sequence). The CDR3 here is CASSSQGPQHF. The CDR3 coding sequence is TGTGCCAGCAGCTCCCAGGGGCCCCAGCATTTT.